This entry lists 2 T cell receptor beta chains sequenced from one sample in a study of OX40 agonist ivuxolimab in advanced cancers. The data were produced by immunoSEQ multiplex PCR, yet TCRdb's version contains in-frame clones alone and is incomplete. The sample holds around 57,000 clones, around 84% seen once. Sequencing was performed on CD4+ or CD8+ T cells sorted from blood, taken in a trial of the OX40 agonist ivuxolimab. Receptors were obtained from an adult with an advanced solid tumor such as melanoma, head and neck, liver or kidney cancer.

This clone was seen a handful of times. CDR3 sequence: CASSLDPTTLGETQYF. In nucleotides, the CDR3 is TGCGCCAGCAGCTTGGACCCGACTACCTTGGGGGAGACCCAGTACTTC. V is TRBV5-1 and J is TRBJ2-5; D is perhaps TRBD2 (5 bases). Germline V gene data show CDR1 as SGHRS and CDR2 as YFSETQ. Trimming pared 0 bases from V and 5 bases from J, leaving 17 bases between. This CDR3 is built from 16 residues.

The chain links TRBV7-9 to TRBJ2-7; a weak D match, TRBD2 (5 bases). The CDR3 has 15 amino acids. V was cut by 4 bases and J by 2 bases, with 15 bases left in between. The germline CDR1 and CDR2 sequences are SEHNR and FQNEAQ (reference sequence). DNA of the CDR3: TGTGCCAGCAGCTCACAGAGGGATCGGGCCTACGAGCAGTACTTC. It yields the protein CASSSQRDRAYEQYF.